This T cell receptor beta chain stems from a study of blood T cell repertoires in COVID-19. About the study: Italy, Spain and the United States were the sources of the convalescent and acute COVID-19 samples.

A few counts support this clone. Per the original data handling: Reference gene primer amplification gave nucleated cell count estimates. Profiled with immunoSEQ multiplex PCR; TCRdb holds only in-frame clones, not every one. For V, J and clone size, that table is used; D and trimming come from the DNA. In the table there are fewer than 90,000 clones, 86% of which are singletons. The ends lost 1 base at V and 6 bases at J; junction bases unmatched: 6. Germline V gene data show CDR1 as LNHDA and CDR2 as SQIVND (reference sequence). The CDR3 totals 15 residues. The sequencing input was peripheral blood. V and J are TRBV19 and TRBJ2-1, with 7 positions matching TRBD1. The clonotype originates from a man aged 25 to 40 with acute or convalescent COVID-19. CDR3 sequence: CASSIGQGLTNEQFF. The CDR3 DNA reads as TGTGCCAGTAGTATAGGACAGGGTTTGACCAATGAGCAGTTCTTC.